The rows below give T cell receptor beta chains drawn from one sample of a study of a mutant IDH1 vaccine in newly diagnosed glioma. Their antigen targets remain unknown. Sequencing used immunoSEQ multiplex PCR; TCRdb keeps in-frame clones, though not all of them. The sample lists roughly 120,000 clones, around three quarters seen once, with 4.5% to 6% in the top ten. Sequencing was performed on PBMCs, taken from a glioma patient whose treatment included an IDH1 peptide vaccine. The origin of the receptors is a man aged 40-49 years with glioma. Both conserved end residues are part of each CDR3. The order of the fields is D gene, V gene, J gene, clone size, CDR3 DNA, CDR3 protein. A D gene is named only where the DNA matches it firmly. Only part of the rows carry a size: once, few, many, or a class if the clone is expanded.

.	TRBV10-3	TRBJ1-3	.	TGTGCCATCAGTGACTGGGGAAACACCATATATTTT	CAISDWGNTIYF
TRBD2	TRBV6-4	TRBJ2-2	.	TGTGCCAGCAGCGGCGACGTAGCGGGAGCCGGGGAGCTGTTTTTT	CASSGDVAGAGELFF
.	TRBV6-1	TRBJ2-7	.	TGTGCCAGCAGTGAACCTCCTGGAGTCTACGAGCAGTACTTC	CASSEPPGVYEQYF
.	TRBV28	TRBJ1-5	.	TGTGCCAGCAGTTTATGGTCCGTAGTGGGTCAGCCCCAGCATTTT	CASSLWSVVGQPQHF
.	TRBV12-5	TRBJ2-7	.	TGTGCTAGTGGTTCAGACATCCCCGGGGCCTACGAGCAGTACTTC	CASGSDIPGAYEQYF
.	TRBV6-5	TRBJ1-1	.	TGTGCCAGCAGTTTATCTGCCGGTGGGGGTCGGGGAGCTTTCTTT	CASSLSAGGGRGAFF
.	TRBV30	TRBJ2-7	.	TGTGCCTGGAGTGAGCTAGGGGTCGAGCAGTACTTC	CAWSELGVEQYF
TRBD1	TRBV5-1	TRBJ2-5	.	TGCGCCAGCAGCCCGACAGGGGGCGATGAGACCCAGTACTTC	CASSPTGGDETQYF
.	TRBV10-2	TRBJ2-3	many	TGCGCCAGCAAGGGGTGGCCCCACCGCACAGATACGCAGTATTTT	CASKGWPHRTDTQYF
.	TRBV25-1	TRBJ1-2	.	TGTGCCAGCAGTAACCCTCACCGACCCTATGGCTACACCTTC	CASSNPHRPYGYTF
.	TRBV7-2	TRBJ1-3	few	TGTGCCAGCAGCTTAGGGTGGGACACAGGAAACACCATATATTTT	CASSLGWDTGNTIYF
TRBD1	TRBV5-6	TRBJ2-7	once	TGTGCCAGCAGATTCGGACAGGTATCCTACGAGCAGTACTTC	CASRFGQVSYEQYF
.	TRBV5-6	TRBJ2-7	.	TGTGCCAGCAGCATACAGGGATACGAGCAGTACTTC	CASSIQGYEQYF
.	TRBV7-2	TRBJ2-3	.	TGTGCCAGCAGCTTAGGTGTGGATACGCAGTATTTT	CASSLGVDTQYF
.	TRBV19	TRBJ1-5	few	TGTGCCAGTAGAAGAGCGGAAAATAGCAATCAGCCCCAGCATTTT	CASRRAENSNQPQHF
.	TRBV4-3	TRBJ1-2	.	TGCGCCAGCAGCCAAGGGGGGGCGGAAGTCTATGGCTACACCTTC	CASSQGGAEVYGYTF
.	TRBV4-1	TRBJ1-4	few	TGCGCCAGCAGCCAAGTTGCCGGGGTCTCTAATGAAAAACTGTTTTTT	CASSQVAGVSNEKLFF
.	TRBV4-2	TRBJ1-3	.	TGTGCCAGCAGCCAACGGGGCAGCTCTGGAAACACCATATATTTT	CASSQRGSSGNTIYF
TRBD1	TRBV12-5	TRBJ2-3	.	TGTGCTAGTGGTTTGGGACAGGGGACAGATACGCAGTATTTT	CASGLGQGTDTQYF
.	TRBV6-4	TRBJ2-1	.	TGTGCCAGCAGTGACTTACAGGAGCAGTTCTTC	CASSDLQEQFF
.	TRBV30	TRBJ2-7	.	TGTGCCTGGAATATCGGGGTGGGGGTTTCCTACGAGCAGTACTTC	CAWNIGVGVSYEQYF
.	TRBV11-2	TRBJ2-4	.	TGTGCCAGCAGCCCTGCTGGACAGAAAAACATTCAGTACTTC	CASSPAGQKNIQYF
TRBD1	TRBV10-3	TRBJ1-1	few	TGTGCCATCAGTACATTACTTGGGACAGGACCCACTGAAGCTTTCTTT	CAISTLLGTGPTEAFF
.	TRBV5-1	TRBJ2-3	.	TGCGCCAGCAGCTTCCTCCGCACAGATACGCAGTATTTT	CASSFLRTDTQYF
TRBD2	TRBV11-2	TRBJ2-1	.	TGTGCCAGCAGCTTAGGTGGCGGGAGCTCCTACAATGAGCAGTTCTTC	CASSLGGGSSYNEQFF
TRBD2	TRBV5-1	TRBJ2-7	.	TGCGCCAGCAGTAGGTTACTAGCGGGTGGCGAGCAGTACTTC	CASSRLLAGGEQYF
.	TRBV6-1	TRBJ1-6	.	TGTGCCAGCAGTGAAGTCTTCGTGGACTCACCCCTCCACTTT	CASSEVFVDSPLHF
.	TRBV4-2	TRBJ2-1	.	TGTGCCAGCAGCCTCCCAAGCGGACCCTACAATGAGCAGTTCTTC	CASSLPSGPYNEQFF
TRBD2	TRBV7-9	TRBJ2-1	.	TGTGCCAGCAGCGCTCGACTAGCGGGGCGCTCCTACAATGAGCAGTTCTTC	CASSARLAGRSYNEQFF
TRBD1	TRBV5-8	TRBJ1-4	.	TGTGCCAGCAGCGGCGAGGGGTCGACAGGGGCCTTTGATTATGAAAAACTGTTTTTT	CASSGEGSTGAFDYEKLFF
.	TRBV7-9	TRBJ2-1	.	TGTGCCAGCAGCCAGACCAGTGAGCAGTTCTTC	CASSQTSEQFF
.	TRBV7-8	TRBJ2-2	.	TGTGCCAGCAGCTTATATCCGCCCGGGGAGCTGTTTTTT	CASSLYPPGELFF
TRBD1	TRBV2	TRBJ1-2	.	TGTGCCAATGCCGCGACAGGGGGATACTATGGCTACACCTTC	CANAATGGYYGYTF
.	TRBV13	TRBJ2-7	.	TGTGCCAGCAGCTTAGTCCAGGGACCTTACGAGCAGTACTTC	CASSLVQGPYEQYF
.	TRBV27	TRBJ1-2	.	TGTGCCAGCAGTTTGCTTGGCAGGGCTTGGGGCTACACCTTC	CASSLLGRAWGYTF
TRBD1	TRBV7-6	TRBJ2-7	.	TGTGCCAGCAGCCCCGCGGGACAGGCCTCCTACGAGCAGTACTTC	CASSPAGQASYEQYF
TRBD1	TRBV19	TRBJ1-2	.	TGTGCCAGTACTACCGGACAGGGGGTCGCCTACACCTTC	CASTTGQGVAYTF
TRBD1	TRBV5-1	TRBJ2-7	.	TGCGCCAGCAGCCAGGGGGCCGGGACCTACGAGCAGTACTTC	CASSQGAGTYEQYF
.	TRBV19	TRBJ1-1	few	TGTGCCAGTAGTATATTTGAGGGGTCGAACACTGAAGCTTTCTTT	CASSIFEGSNTEAFF
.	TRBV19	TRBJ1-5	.	TGTGCCAGTAGTATAGAAGTGAGGTTCCTTGGGCCCCAGCATTTT	CASSIEVRFLGPQHF
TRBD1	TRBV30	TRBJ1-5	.	TGTGCCTGGGGACAGGCCCCCAATCAGCCCCAGCATTTT	CAWGQAPNQPQHF
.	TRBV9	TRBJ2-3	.	TGTGCCAGCAGCTCCCGCACAGATACGCAGTATTTT	CASSSRTDTQYF
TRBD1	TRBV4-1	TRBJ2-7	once	TGCGCCAGCAGCCAAGGCCCACAGGGGGCCGAAGCCTACGAGCAGTACTTC	CASSQGPQGAEAYEQYF
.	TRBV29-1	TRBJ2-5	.	TGCAGCGTTGATCGATTCCAGCCGGAGACCCAGTACTTC	CSVDRFQPETQYF
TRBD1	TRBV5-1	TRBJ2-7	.	TGCGCCAGCAGCGCCGTCCCGGGACAGGGTACAGGCGAGCAGTACTTC	CASSAVPGQGTGEQYF
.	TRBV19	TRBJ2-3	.	TGTGCCACTAGGATACCTTTAACAGATACGCAGTATTTT	CATRIPLTDTQYF
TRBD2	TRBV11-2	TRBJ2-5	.	TGTGCCAGCAGCTCATCCCCAGTATTGGCGGGGGGCCGGGAGACCCAGTACTTC	CASSSSPVLAGGRETQYF
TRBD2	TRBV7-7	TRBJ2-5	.	TGTGCTAGCAGCTCTACCAGCGGGGGGGCTGAGACCCAGTACTTC	CASSSTSGGAETQYF
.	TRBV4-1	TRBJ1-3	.	TGCGCCAGCAGCCAAGGAGAGGCCAGACAATCTGGAAACACCATATATTTT	CASSQGEARQSGNTIYF
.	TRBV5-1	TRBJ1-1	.	TGCGCCAGCAGCGGCTCAGGGCGAGGCACTGAAGCTTTCTTT	CASSGSGRGTEAFF
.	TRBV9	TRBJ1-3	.	TGTGCCAGCAGGCGGGGCCTGGGCTCTGGAAACACCATATATTTT	CASRRGLGSGNTIYF
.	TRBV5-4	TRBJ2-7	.	TGTGCCAGCAGCTCCGCCAGGGGAAGGGGGGCCCACGAGCAGTACTTC	CASSSARGRGAHEQYF
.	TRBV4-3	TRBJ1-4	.	TGCGCCAGCAGCCAGGGTACGAGGGGCGACAAAAAACTGTTTTTT	CASSQGTRGDKKLFF
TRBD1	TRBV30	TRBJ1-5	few	TGTGCCTGGAGCAAGGGGGCGTCGAGCAATCAGCCCCAGCATTTT	CAWSKGASSNQPQHF